This TCR beta chain was retrieved from a study of T-cell memory formation after mild COVID-19. Background on the study: TCR clusters showed largely donor specificity.

This CDR3 has 13 amino acids. V shed 8 bases and J shed 3 bases, with 14 bases lying between them. CDR1 is LNHNV and CDR2 is YYDKDF in the germline V gene (reference sequence). Each CDR3 protein gets one entry after TCRdb re-called the 5' RACE reads with MiXCR. The sample lists approximately 410,000 distinct CDR3 sequences, 20% to 25% seen once, with less than 15% in the top ten. Findings of the study overall: While clones contracting from day 15 to 85 were balanced between CD4 and CD8, later expanders leaned CD4+. CD4+ contracting clones were mainly CM and EM; CD8+ ones, EMRA. The pre-infection memory compartment contained some responding clones, suggesting cross-reactive memory joined.

In the case of this clonotype: Its specificity is not known.

This receptor was taken from an adult woman who had mild COVID-19 (a few samples of this study predate the infection). Cell type and time point are not known. The source material was PBMCs or a T cell subset sorted from them (not recorded which). The V gene is TRBV15, the J gene TRBJ2-7, with TRBD1 as a possible D gene (5 bases). The CDR3 here is CATSGHRIYEQYF. The DNA of the CDR3 is TGTGCCACCTCCGGACACAGAATCTACGAGCAGTACTTC.